This entry features one T cell receptor (beta chain) sequence. The target of this receptor is not known. No much larger clonotype is one base removed from it; base qualities were not supplied. The data were taken from a study of cytomegalovirus exposure and HLA in healthy donors (dated by TCRdb to about 2017). Regarding the study in general: According to an earlier analysis of 450 to 650 of the donors, some 170 million T cells yielded 100 million or so unique TCR beta sequences and approximately 300 Gb of sequence data. Genome-wide SNP genotypes for about 65% of the 666 donors were used in a later genetic analysis, which treated that subset as a discovery cohort. Besides the first cohort of 666 subjects, a separate validation cohort made up of about 120 different subjects was used. Among some 410 genotyped donors of the cohort, an average of 235,054 unique TCR beta nucleotide sequences were sequenced per donor, 15% to 20% of them non-productive. Because of strong linkage in the cohort, five DR-DQ haplotypes were treated as single units for association and clustering. Donor age, sex, ethnicity and CMV serostatus were compiled together with the repertoire data. Of the approximately 400 genotyped donors, 81% fell in the genetic ancestry cluster associated with self-reported Caucasian donors. To predict cytomegalovirus infection status, the study brought together high-throughput TCR immunosequencing, statistical association of individual TCRs with disease status, and machine learning. HLA typing included class I and class II loci at four-digit resolution. An earlier analysis of around 540 of the donors applied high-throughput TCR beta sequencing to assess whether each TCR beta V gene segment acted as functional or pseudogenic. Rather than using new phenotypic data, the later analysis identified candidate immune exposures from TCR beta sequences and from how often those sequences occurred across donors. Every repertoire in the discovery cohort had been generated on one and the same sequencing platform. An early release covering about 600 HLA-typed donors comprised about 310 gigabases of sequencing data and 65 million to 100 million unique TCR sequences. The number of donors typed differed by locus, with about 629-630 for A, B, C, DRB1 and DQB1, 522 for DQA1, 606 for DPA1, and some 450 for DPB1. The study used immunosequencing to profile the T cell repertoires of about 670 subjects and linked those repertoires to cytomegalovirus serostatus. The study was designed to test whether signatures of past pathogen exposure could be identified by cataloging public T cell receptors. A later analysis re-analyzed previously published TCR beta repertoires from 666 donors and added high-resolution HLA genotyping to study TCR occurrence patterns. What the authors observed across the whole study: In a later analysis, some 18,000 TCR beta sequences were associated with specific HLA alleles at a false discovery rate of 0.05. In this cohort, only TCR beta chains were sequenced, and detectable features were limited by the absence of alpha or paired-chain data. Most CMV-associated TCR beta chains appeared to be HLA-restricted in a later analysis, and the HLA associations seemed to be driven largely by CMV exposure. The presence/absence analyses assumed that sequencing depth was roughly uniform across donors, and that assumption may not be true. A further reported finding was that TCR beta sequences accurately predicted the HLA-A and HLA-B alleles for most subjects in the first cohort. Compared with the approximately 600-donor mean, donors in an Asian-associated ancestry cluster had fewer N-insertions in productive TCRs, according to a later genetic analysis. Because HLA typing was unavailable for some donors at each locus, only the typed subset was used in association tests. A later genetic analysis associated a missense DCLRE1C variant with V-gene and J-gene trimming of TCR beta chains, and an independent cohort replicated the association. In an earlier analysis of some 500 of the donors, most TCR beta V segments appeared in productive rearrangements about 87% or about 30% of the time, broadly matching IMGT annotations. Assigning TCR associations to individual alleles was difficult when HLA alleles, especially DR and DQ, strongly co-occurred. Linkage disequilibrium might explain the correlated functional status among segregating V segments, but an unknown experimental factor could not be ruled out. In both the original and validation cohorts, the classifier was reported to diagnose cytomegalovirus status with high specificity and sensitivity. A later analysis found that TCR association rates varied across HLA loci, with DRB1 alleles showing the most associated TCRs and HLA-C alleles the fewest. The sequencing pipeline was judged likely to have produced a cluster of highly shared sequence variants as a technical artifact. In a later analysis, several top co-occurrence clusters were reported to appear linked to parvovirus B19, influenza, CMV and Epstein-Barr virus. Most TCR sequences were seen in very few donors, while some public TCRs were found in many individuals. The study listed 164 TCR beta chains as associated with cytomegalovirus. Compared with equally common non-associated chains, HLA-associated TCR beta chains in a later analysis were more clonally expanded and had lower generation probabilities. The authors suggested that the approach could potentially be generalized to other disease states and immunological phenotypes. In vitro tests confirmed that a few of the cytomegalovirus-associated TCR beta chains recognize cytomegalovirus antigens. CMV serostatus was the only immune exposure information available for the cohort. The earlier analysis of about 600 of the donors excluded some 15 rarely observed V segments, including chromosome 9 orphons, because counts were too low.

In total, roughly 670 healthy bone marrow donors made up the cohort. At the time of sampling, every cohort member was nominally healthy, though immune exposures that went unrecorded were likely present. The donor was CMV seronegative and belonged to the group of approximately 320 seronegative cohort members. Each donor provided a peripheral blood sample, and peripheral blood mononuclear cells were used for TCR beta sequencing. Genomic DNA was extracted from the blood cell samples with the Qiagen DNeasy Blood Extraction Kit. Libraries were made using the immunoSEQ multiplex PCR assay. The multiplex PCR relied on a mix of 60 forward primers for TCR Vbeta segments and 13 reverse primers for TCR Jbeta segments. The CDR3 region of rearranged TCR beta genes was amplified from genomic DNA with a multiplex PCR assay. The amplified TCR beta libraries were sequenced on the Illumina HiSeq System as 87-base-pair reads. The original methods were these. A later analysis tallied 80 million to 95 million unique TCR beta chains across the 666 repertoires, and some 10 million of those chains were shared by two or more donors. Raw reads were error-corrected and collapsed into unique sequences with a nearest-neighbor algorithm that merged closely related sequences to remove PCR and sequencing errors. Alignment of CDR3 sequences to IMGT reference sequences was used to assign V, D and J gene segments. For a sequence to be retained, a match of at least six nucleotides was required to both a V gene segment and a J gene segment. A rearrangement counted as productive if the CDR3 had no stop codons and remained in frame with V and J, and every other rearrangement counted as non-productive. CDR3 was defined by IMGT convention, running from the second conserved V-encoded cysteine to the conserved J-encoded phenylalanine. The earlier analysis of 587 of the donors excluded sequences that lacked an unambiguous match to a single V gene segment. An earlier analysis of 587 of the donors called V segments functional above 56.7% productive rearrangements and segregating when the between-donor standard deviation exceeded 5%. To diagnose cytomegalovirus status from the catalog of TCR beta chain sequences, a statistical classification framework was built. In a later analysis, TCR nucleotide sequences were compared against IMGT/GENE-DB human TR gene sequences so that V and J genes could be assigned. The TCRdist pipeline was used in a later analysis to assign CDR3 sequences and most-parsimonious VDJ recombination scenarios. In a later analysis, each TCR beta chain was defined by its CDR3 amino acid sequence together with its V-gene family, and reads lacking a unique V-gene family were excluded. To address suspected cross-contamination and a sequencing artifact, a later analysis removed 550 to 750 highly shared, low-generation-probability nucleotide sequences. In a later analysis, a clonal expansion index for each public chain was calculated from normalized within-repertoire ranks of inferred template counts. Generation probabilities in a later analysis came from a VDJ recombination model fitted to out-of-frame rearrangements, and those results were checked against IGoR. In a later analysis, hypergeometric tests were used to score TCR-TCR, TCR-HLA and TCR-CMV co-occurrence, with a repertoire-size bias correction applied to TCR pairs. In a later analysis, false discovery rates were estimated by permuting HLA or CMV assignments 20 times. In a later analysis, co-occurring TCRs were grouped using DBSCAN, with TCRdist sequence similarity added in when clustering inside HLA-allele-positive subsets. For co-occurrence clustering, repertoires with fewer than 30,000 or more than 120,000 public chains were excluded, along with 4 to 6 repertoires with anomalous nucleotide sharing. This is the immuneACCESS table as TCRdb keeps it, with only in-frame sequences that have V and J called. A part of the clones is gone; compared with another copy, unresolved V genes explain less than half, and the rest is unexplained. V and J calls and clone size are given by that table; D and trimming were obtained from the DNA. The sample profile shows under 200,000 clones; 60% to 80% of them were found once. The ten largest account for over 2% of the sample.

The origin of this receptor is a man between 60 and 75 years old in good health and CMV-seronegative. The sequenced material came from PBMCs.

The DNA reads TGTGCCAGCAGATGGACAGGAAAAAACATTCAGTACTTC. The resulting protein is CASRWTGKNIQYF. The V and J segments used are TRBV6-1 and TRBJ2-4, with 7 bases in between that match TRBD1. V trim: 6 bases; J trim: 4 bases; unmatched bases: 3. The germline V gene supplies CDR1 MNHNS and CDR2 SASEGT. There are 13 amino acids in the CDR3, from cysteine to phenylalanine inclusive. Here the CDR3 DNA is all that survives: 39 bases in frame from base 1.